The clone carrying this T cell receptor beta chain came up a few times. Antigen unknown. The sample originates from a study of blood T cells in healthy people across ages. Study-wide points: Relative to aged donors, long-lived donors carried more naive CD4+ cells and displayed higher diversity.

It was with a sample-barcoded 5' primer and a J-beta primer mix that a second PCR of roughly 6 to 12 cycles was run. TCRdb reprocessed the 5' RACE reads with MiXCR, giving one entry per CDR3 protein. The sample yields roughly 930,000 distinct CDR3 sequences, about 44% seen once. This TCR came from a man aged 25-45 years in good health. Sequences were obtained from blood.

The CDR3 region has the DNA TGTGCCAGCAGTTTATGGGCGATCTCCACAGATACGCAGTATTTT. Protein: CASSLWAISTDTQYF. V and J are TRBV12-3 or TRBV12-4 and TRBJ2-3; no definite D call. CDR3 length: 15 amino acids. V dropped 2 bases and J dropped 2 bases, with 11 bases sitting between them.